This TCR beta chain was identified during a study of cytomegalovirus exposure and HLA in healthy donors. About the study: The use of the same platform for the roughly 110 validation repertoires and the roughly 730 first-cohort repertoires was reported by a later analysis.

The study, taken as a whole, reports: Among the CMV-associated chains, a few were confirmed in vitro as specific for CMV antigens. According to a subsequent analysis, TCR clusters identified in the first cohort showed a tendency to co-occur across the approximately 120 validation repertoires.

Sequenced by immunoSEQ multiplex PCR; TCRdb stores in-frame clones only, minus some. In the table there are 120,000 or so clones, around 90% of which are singletons. With respect to this clone: Its antigen is currently unknown.

The source of this sequence is a woman between 18 and 29 years old in good health and CMV-seronegative. What was sequenced was PBMCs.

CDR3 DNA: TGTGCCACCAGCAGAGATCGAGCAGGGAAAAACGAGCAGTACTTC. Its translation is CATSRDRAGKNEQYF. The chain is built from TRBV15 and TRBJ2-7, with D possibly being TRBD1 (5 bases). V was pared by 0 bases and J by 5 bases, with 14 bases between. The CDR3 loop spans 15 amino acids. CDR1 and CDR2 (germline): LNHNV, YYDKDF (reference sequence).